Given below is one T cell receptor beta chain in context. The participants were between roughly 18 and 90 years old and came from some 23 US areas. Participant reports of clinical history set cohort assignment. There are 16 residues in the CDR3. The V end was cut by 1 base, the J end by 4 bases, with 16 bases between. Germline-derived CDR1 and CDR2 are MGHRA and YSYEKL. The sample originates from a study of blood T cell repertoires in COVID-19. Method: immunoSEQ multiplex PCR; TCRdb's copy keeps in-frame clones and lacks some. In the table there are approximately 230,000 clones, roughly 90% of which are singletons.

This receptor was taken from a woman in her 30s with acute COVID-19. The chain uses TRBV4-1 and TRBJ1-1; D is perhaps TRBD1 (5 bases). Sequences were obtained from PBMCs or T cells enriched from blood (not recorded which). CDR3 sequence reads: CASSQGGILGPTEAFF. The CDR3 nucleotides read TGCGCCAGCAGCCAAGGAGGTATTTTGGGGCCCACTGAAGCTTTCTTT.